This T cell receptor beta chain is drawn from a study of metastatic and nonmetastatic thyroid tumors. For the study at large: Repertoire comparisons spanned blood and tumor or nodule tissue from malignant and benign thyroid patients. General study findings and limits: Significantly higher TCR beta diversity was reportedly seen in malignant thyroid tumors than benign nodules, in blood and tumor.

The table lists this clone with many counts. The antigen is unknown. In the authors' workflow: In papillary thyroid cancer, a distant-metastasis classifier was built using CDR3 differences across clinicopathological groups. MiXCR reprocessed the PCR reads for TCRdb. The V and J calls and clone size come from TCRdb's table, not from the authors' own analysis. The sample holds 22,000 or so clones; roughly 15% are singletons and the top ten take about 39%. Every patient underwent thyroid surgery untreated. The sample comprised blood. The receptor's source is a female donor with papillary thyroid cancer or a benign thyroid nodule (not recorded which). Some clones in this sample may be carry-over from other donors' samples.

The CDR3 DNA reads TGTGCCAGCTCACTCGCGGGAGAAACAGATACGCAGTATTTT. This codes for CASSLAGETDTQYF. The chain employs TRBV6-1 and TRBJ2-3, with 7 positions matching TRBD2. J lost 3 bases, V lost 8 bases, and 8 bases had no gene match. The CDR3 runs 14 residues. Germline assignment: CDR1 MNHNS and CDR2 SASEGT.